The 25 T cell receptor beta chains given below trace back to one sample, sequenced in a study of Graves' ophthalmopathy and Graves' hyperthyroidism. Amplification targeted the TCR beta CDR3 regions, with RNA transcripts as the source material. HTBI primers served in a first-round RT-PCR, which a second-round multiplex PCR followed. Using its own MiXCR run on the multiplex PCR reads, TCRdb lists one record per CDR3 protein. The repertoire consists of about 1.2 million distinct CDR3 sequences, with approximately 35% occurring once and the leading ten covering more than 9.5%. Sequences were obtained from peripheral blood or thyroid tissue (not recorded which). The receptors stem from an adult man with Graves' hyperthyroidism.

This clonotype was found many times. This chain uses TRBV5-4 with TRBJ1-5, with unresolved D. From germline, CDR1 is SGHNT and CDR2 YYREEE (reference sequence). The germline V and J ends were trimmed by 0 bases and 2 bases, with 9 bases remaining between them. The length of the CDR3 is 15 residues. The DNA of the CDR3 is TGTGCCAGCAGCTTGGGAACGGAACGCAATCAGCCCCAGCATTTT. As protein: CASSLGTERNQPQHF.

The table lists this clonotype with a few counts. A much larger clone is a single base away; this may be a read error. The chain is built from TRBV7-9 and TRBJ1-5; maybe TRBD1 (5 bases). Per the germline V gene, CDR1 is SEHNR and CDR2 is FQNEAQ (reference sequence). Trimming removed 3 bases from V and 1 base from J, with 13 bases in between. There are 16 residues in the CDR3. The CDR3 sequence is CASSLFRRQSNQPQHF. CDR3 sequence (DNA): TGTGCCAGCAGCTTGTTTAGGAGACAGAGCAATCAGCCCCAGCATTTT.

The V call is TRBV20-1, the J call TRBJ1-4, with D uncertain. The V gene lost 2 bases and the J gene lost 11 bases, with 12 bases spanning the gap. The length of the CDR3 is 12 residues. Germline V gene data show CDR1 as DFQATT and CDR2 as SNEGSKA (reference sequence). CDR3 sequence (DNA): TGCAGTGCTAGACTAAGCGGGAGGAAACTGTTTTTT. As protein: CSARLSGRKLFF.

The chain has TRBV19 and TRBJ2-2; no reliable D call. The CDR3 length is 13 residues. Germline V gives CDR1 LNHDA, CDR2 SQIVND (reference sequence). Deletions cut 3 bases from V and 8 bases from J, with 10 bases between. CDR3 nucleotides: TGTGCCAGTAGTATCTTGTCCGGGGGGGAGCTGTTTTTT. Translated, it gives CASSILSGGELFF.

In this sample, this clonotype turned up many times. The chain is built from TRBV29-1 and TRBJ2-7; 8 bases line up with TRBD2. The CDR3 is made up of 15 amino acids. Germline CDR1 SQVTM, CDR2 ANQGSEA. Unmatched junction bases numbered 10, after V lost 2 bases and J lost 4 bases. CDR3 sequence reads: CSVESDAGGPYEQYF. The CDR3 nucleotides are TGCAGCGTTGAAAGTGATGCGGGAGGACCATACGAGCAGTACTTC.

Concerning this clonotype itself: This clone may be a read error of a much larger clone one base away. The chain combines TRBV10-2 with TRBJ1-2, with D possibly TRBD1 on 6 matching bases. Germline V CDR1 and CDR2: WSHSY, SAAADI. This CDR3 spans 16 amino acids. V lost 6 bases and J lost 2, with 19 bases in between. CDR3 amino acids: CASSWGTMGNNYGYTF. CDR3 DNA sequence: TGCGCCAGCAGCTGGGGGACAATGGGGAACAACTATGGCTACACCTTC.

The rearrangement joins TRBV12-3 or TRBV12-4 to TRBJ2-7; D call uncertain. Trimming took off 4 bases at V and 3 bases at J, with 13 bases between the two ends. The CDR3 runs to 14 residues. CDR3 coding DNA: TGTGCCAGCAGTTACGACGGGCTTATCTACGAGCAGTACTTC. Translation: CASSYDGLIYEQYF.

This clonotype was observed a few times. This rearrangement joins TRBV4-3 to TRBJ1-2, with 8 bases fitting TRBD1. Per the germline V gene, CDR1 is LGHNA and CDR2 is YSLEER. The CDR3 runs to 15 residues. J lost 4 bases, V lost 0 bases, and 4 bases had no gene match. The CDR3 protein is CASSQDRGRSYGYTF. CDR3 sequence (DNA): TGCGCCAGCAGCCAAGACAGGGGGCGCAGCTATGGCTACACCTTC.

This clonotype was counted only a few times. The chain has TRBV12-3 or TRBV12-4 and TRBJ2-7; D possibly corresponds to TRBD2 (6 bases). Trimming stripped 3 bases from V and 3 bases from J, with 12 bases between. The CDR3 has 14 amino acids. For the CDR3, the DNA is TGTGCCAGCAGTTTTACTAGCCTATTCTACGAGCAGTACTTC. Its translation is CASSFTSLFYEQYF.

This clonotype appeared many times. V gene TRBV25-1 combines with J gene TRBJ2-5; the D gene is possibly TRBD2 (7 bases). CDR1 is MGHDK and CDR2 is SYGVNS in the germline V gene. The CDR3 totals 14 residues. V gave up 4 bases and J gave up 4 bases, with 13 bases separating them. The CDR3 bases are TGTGCCAGCAGTGCCTCGGGGGGCCTAGAGACCCAGTACTTC. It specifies CASSASGGLETQYF.

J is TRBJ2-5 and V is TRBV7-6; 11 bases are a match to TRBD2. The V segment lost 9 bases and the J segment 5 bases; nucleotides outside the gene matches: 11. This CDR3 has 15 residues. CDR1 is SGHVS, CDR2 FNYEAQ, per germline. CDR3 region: CASAELAGVGETQYF. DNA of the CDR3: TGTGCCAGTGCGGAACTAGCGGGAGTCGGGGAGACCCAGTACTTC.

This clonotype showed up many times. The CDR3 here is CAIRAQSPTEAFF. As DNA, the CDR3 is TGTGCCATCAGGGCGCAGTCCCCCACTGAAGCTTTCTTT. The rearrangement uses TRBV10-3 and TRBJ1-1; D is unresolved. Trimming shortened V by 6 bases and J by 4 bases, and 12 bases separated the two germline ends. CDR3 length: 13 residues. Germline values: CDR1 ENHRY, CDR2 SYGVKD.

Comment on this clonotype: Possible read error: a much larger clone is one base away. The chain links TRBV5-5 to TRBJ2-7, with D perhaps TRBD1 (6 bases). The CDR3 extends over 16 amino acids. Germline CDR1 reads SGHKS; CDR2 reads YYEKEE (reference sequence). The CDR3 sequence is CASSLGQPGAAYEQYF. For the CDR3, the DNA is TGCGCCAGCAGCTTGGGACAACCCGGGGCAGCCTACGAGCAGTACTTC.

CDR3 region: CAISESGSLNEKLFF. In nucleotides, the CDR3 is TGTGCCATCAGTGAGTCCGGCAGCCTTAATGAAAAACTGTTTTTT. The chain joins TRBV10-3 to TRBJ1-4; no clear D gene. The V gene's germline CDR1 is ENHRY and CDR2 SYGVKD. The CDR3 covers 15 residues. Trimming took off 0 bases at V and 4 bases at J, with 9 bases between the two ends.

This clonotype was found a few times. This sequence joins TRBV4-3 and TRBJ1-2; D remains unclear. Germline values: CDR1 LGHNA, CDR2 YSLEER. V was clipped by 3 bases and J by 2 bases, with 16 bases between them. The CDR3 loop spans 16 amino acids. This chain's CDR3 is CASSQVEASENYGYTF. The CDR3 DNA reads TGCGCCAGCAGCCAGGTCGAGGCCAGTGAAAACTATGGCTACACCTTC.

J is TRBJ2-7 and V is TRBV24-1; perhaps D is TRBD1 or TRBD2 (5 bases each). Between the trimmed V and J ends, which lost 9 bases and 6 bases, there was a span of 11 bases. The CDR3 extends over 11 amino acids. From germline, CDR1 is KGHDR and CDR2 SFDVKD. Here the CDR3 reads CATGDGFEQYF. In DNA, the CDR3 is TGTGCCACCGGGGACGGTTTCGAGCAGTACTTC.

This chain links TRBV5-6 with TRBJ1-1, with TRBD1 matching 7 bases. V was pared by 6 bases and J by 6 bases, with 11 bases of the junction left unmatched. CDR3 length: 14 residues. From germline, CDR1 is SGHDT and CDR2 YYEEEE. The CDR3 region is CASTTGVRDAEAFF. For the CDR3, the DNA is TGTGCCAGCACAACAGGGGTAAGGGACGCTGAAGCTTTCTTT.

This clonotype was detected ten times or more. CDR3 sequence (DNA): TGTGCCAGCAGTGGAGGATCCCCGGGACTAGCGGGCCACGAGCAGTACTTC. It codes for CASSGGSPGLAGHEQYF. This chain connects TRBV2 to TRBJ2-7; 12 bases are a match to TRBD2. The CDR3 runs to 17 residues. V gave up 4 bases and J gave up 5 bases; unmatched junction bases: 12. Germline CDR1 reads SNHLY; CDR2 reads FYNNEI.

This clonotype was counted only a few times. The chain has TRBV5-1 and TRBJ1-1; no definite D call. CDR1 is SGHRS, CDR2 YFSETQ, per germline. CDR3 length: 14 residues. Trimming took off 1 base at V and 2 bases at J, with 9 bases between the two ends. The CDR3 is CASSLFSENTEAFF. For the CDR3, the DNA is TGCGCCAGCAGCTTGTTTTCAGAAAACACTGAAGCTTTCTTT. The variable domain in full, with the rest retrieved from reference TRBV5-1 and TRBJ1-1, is KAGVTQTPRYLIKTRGQQVTLSCSPISGHRSVSWYQQTPGQGLQFLFEYFSETQRNKGNFPGRFSGRQFSNSRSEMNVSTLELGDSALYLCASSLFSENTEAFFGQGTRLTVV.

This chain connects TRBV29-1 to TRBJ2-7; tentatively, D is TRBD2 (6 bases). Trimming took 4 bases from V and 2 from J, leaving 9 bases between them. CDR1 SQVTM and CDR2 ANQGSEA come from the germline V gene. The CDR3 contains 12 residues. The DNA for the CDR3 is TGCAGCGTTGGGAGGGACCCCTACGAGCAGTACTTC. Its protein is CSVGRDPYEQYF.

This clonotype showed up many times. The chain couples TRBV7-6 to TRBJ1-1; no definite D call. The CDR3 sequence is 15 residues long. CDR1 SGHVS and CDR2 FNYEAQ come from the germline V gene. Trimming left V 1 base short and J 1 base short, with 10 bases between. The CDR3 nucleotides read TGTGCCAGCAGCTTAGGGGCAGACACGAACACTGAAGCTTTCTTT. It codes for CASSLGADTNTEAFF.

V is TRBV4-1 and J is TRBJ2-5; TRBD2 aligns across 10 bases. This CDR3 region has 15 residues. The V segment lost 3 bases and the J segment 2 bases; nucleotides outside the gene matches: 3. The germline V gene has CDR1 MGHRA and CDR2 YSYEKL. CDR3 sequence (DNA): TGCGCCAGCAGCCAGACTAGCGGGCCTCAAGAGACCCAGTACTTC. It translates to CASSQTSGPQETQYF.

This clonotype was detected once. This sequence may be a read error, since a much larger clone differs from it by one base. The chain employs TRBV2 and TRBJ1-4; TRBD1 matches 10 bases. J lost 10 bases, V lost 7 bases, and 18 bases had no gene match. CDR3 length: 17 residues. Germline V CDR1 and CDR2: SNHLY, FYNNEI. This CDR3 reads CASIRDRGSIGGGKLFF. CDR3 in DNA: TGTGCCAGCATCCGGGACAGGGGTTCTATCGGAGGTGGAAAACTGTTTTTT.

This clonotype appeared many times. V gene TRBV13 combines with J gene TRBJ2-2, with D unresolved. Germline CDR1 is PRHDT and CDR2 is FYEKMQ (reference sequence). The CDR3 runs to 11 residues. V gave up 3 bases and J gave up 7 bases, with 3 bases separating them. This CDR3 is CASSFYGELFF. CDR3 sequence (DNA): TGTGCCAGCAGCTTCTACGGGGAGCTGTTTTTT. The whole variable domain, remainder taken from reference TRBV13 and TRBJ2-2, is AAGVIQSPRHLIKEKRETATLKCYPIPRHDTVYWYQQGPGQDPQFLISFYEKMQSDKGSIPDRFSAQQFSDYHSELNMSSLELGDSALYFCASSFYGELFFGEGSRLTVL.

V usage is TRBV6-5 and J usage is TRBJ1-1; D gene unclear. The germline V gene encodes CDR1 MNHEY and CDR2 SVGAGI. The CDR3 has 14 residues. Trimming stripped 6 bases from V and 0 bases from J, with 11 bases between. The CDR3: CASRILQLNTEAFF. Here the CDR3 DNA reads TGTGCCAGCAGGATCCTTCAGCTGAACACTGAAGCTTTCTTT.